These T cell receptor beta chains were read from a single sample in a study of blood T cell repertoires in COVID-19. TCRdb's copy holds only in-frame clones and misses some; the assay was immunoSEQ multiplex PCR. The sample includes roughly 220,000 clones, 80% to 85% of them seen just once. The source material was peripheral blood. The receptors derive from a woman aged 30 to 39 who had recovered from COVID-19. CDR3s include the opening cysteine and the closing phenylalanine or tryptophan. D genes are given only for firm matches. Only some rows state a clone size, as once, few, many or a class for expanded clones.

D gene,J gene,clone size,V gene,CDR3 DNA,CDR3 protein
.,TRBJ2-3,.,TRBV5-1,TGCGCCAGCAGCTTTGGCGGGCCGACAGATACGCAGTATTTT,CASSFGGPTDTQYF
TRBD2,TRBJ2-7,.,TRBV7-2,TGTGCCAGCAGCACTACGGGAGGCTACGAGCAGTACTTC,CASSTTGGYEQYF
.,TRBJ2-7,.,TRBV5-1,TGCGCCAGCAGCTTGGTAGCAGAGGCGTCGGGAGAGCAGTACTTC,CASSLVAEASGEQYF
TRBD1,TRBJ2-7,once,TRBV30,TGTGCCTGGAGTGGCAGGGGGTACTTGTACGAGCAGTACTTC,CAWSGRGYLYEQYF
.,TRBJ2-2,.,TRBV7-3,TGTGCCAGCAGCTTAGAAGGGGCAGACACCGGGGAGCTGTTTTTT,CASSLEGADTGELFF
.,TRBJ2-3,.,TRBV7-9,TGTGCCAGCAGCACCTACGGAACGAATAACAGGGTTGCAGATACGCAGTATTTT,CASSTYGTNNRVADTQYF
TRBD1,TRBJ1-6,.,TRBV24-1,TGTGCCACCAGTGAACCCAAGCCGGGACAGAGAAATTCACCCCTCCACTTT,CATSEPKPGQRNSPLHF
TRBD1,TRBJ1-6,once,TRBV4-1,TGCGCCAGCAGCTTTTCGACAGGGGGGGAGTCACCCCTCCACTTT,CASSFSTGGESPLHF
.,TRBJ2-1,.,TRBV30,TGTGCCTGGATTGAGACCGGGGGCAATGAGCAGTTCTTC,CAWIETGGNEQFF
.,TRBJ2-1,.,TRBV7-3,TGTGCCAGCAGCCCAGCGGGCGGCTCCTACAATGAGCAGTTCTTC,CASSPAGGSYNEQFF
.,TRBJ2-3,.,TRBV3-1/TRBV3-2,TGTGCCAGCAGCCAAGGCGGAGGGGGCACAGATACGCAGTATTTT,CASSQGGGGTDTQYF
.,TRBJ1-4,few,TRBV18,TGTGCCAGCTCACCACCCGGCAGGGGTTCCACTAATGAAAAACTGTTTTTT,CASSPPGRGSTNEKLFF
TRBD2,TRBJ2-1,.,TRBV5-1,TGCGCCAGCAGCTTGTTAAAGCGGGATCACGAGCAGTTCTTC,CASSLLKRDHEQFF
TRBD2,TRBJ2-5,.,TRBV18,TGTGCCAGCTCACCACCCGGACTAGCGGGAGAAGAGACCCAGTACTTC,CASSPPGLAGEETQYF
TRBD1,TRBJ2-3,.,TRBV24-1,TGTGCCACCAGTGATCTGGACAGGGAAACGCAGTATTTT,CATSDLDRETQYF
TRBD2,TRBJ2-2,few,TRBV7-8,TGTGCCAGCAGCTTAGCAAGACTAGCGATGACCGGGGAGCTGTTTTTT,CASSLARLAMTGELFF
TRBD1,TRBJ1-5,.,TRBV7-7,TGTGCTAGCAGCCTCGACAGGGATCAGCCCCAGCATTTT,CASSLDRDQPQHF
.,TRBJ2-3,.,TRBV6-4,TGTGCCAGCAGCAGATCCCGGGCAGATACGCAGTATTTT,CASSRSRADTQYF
TRBD1,TRBJ1-6,.,TRBV2,TGTGCCAGCAGAGCGGACAGGGGGCTATCACCCCTCCACTTT,CASRADRGLSPLHF
.,TRBJ1-1,once,TRBV6-1,TGTGCCAGCAGTGAGGACAGATTGAACACTGAAGCTTTCTTT,CASSEDRLNTEAFF
.,TRBJ2-7,.,TRBV18,TGTGCCAGCTCACCACCGAGCTCCTACGAGCAGTACTTC,CASSPPSSYEQYF
.,TRBJ2-4,.,TRBV7-9,TGTGCCAGCAGCCCCAGACAGCACAACATTCAGTACTTC,CASSPRQHNIQYF
TRBD1,TRBJ2-2,.,TRBV19,TGTGCCAGTAGTGGGACAGGGGGAACCGGGGAGCTGTTTTTT,CASSGTGGTGELFF
.,TRBJ1-1,.,TRBV6-5,TGTGCCAGCAGTTCCGCACGGGTTACTGAAGCTTTCTTT,CASSSARVTEAFF
.,TRBJ2-7,.,TRBV5-4,TGTGCCAGCAGCTTGGATCTGACTAGAGGCAACGAGCAGTACTTC,CASSLDLTRGNEQYF
TRBD2,TRBJ2-3,.,TRBV24-1,TGTGCCACCAGTGCCCGGGCTAGCGGGAGAGTAACAGATACGCAGTATTTT,CATSARASGRVTDTQYF
.,TRBJ1-2,.,TRBV29-1,TGCAGCGTTGAACAGGGGACATATGGCTACACCTTC,CSVEQGTYGYTF
.,TRBJ1-2,.,TRBV28,TGTGCCAGCAGCCCTACCCGGAGAGGGGGTAACTATGGCTACACCTTC,CASSPTRRGGNYGYTF
.,TRBJ2-3,.,TRBV5-1,TGCGCCAGCAGCTGGGGGCCGGGCAGACGCACAGATACGCAGTATTTT,CASSWGPGRRTDTQYF
.,TRBJ2-6,.,TRBV12-5,TGTGCTAGTGGTTTGGTAGTAGGGGATGGGGCCAACGTCCTGACTTTC,CASGLVVGDGANVLTF
.,TRBJ2-7,.,TRBV11-2,TGTGCCAGCAGCTTACAGGACTTCGCCTACGAGCAGTACTTC,CASSLQDFAYEQYF
.,TRBJ2-5,.,TRBV19,TGTGCCAGTAGTATAGGGCAGGAGACCCAGTACTTC,CASSIGQETQYF
TRBD1,TRBJ1-2,.,TRBV11-2,TGTGCCAGCAGCTTCGGGACAGGGGGCTATGGCTACACCTTC,CASSFGTGGYGYTF